These 15 T cell receptor beta chains share one sample of origin, sequenced in a study of early T cells in non-severe SARS-CoV-2 infection. TCRdb reprocessed the 5' RACE reads with MiXCR, giving one entry per CDR3 protein. This table has 34,000 or so distinct CDR3 sequences, over 8.5% appearing once. Sequenced sample: whole blood. These receptors were taken from an adult who was a healthcare worker with PCR-confirmed SARS-CoV-2 infection or an uninfected control (not recorded which).

This clonotype has a count of ten or more. The V and J genes are TRBV7-2 and TRBJ2-7, with D unclear. The CDR3 is 12 amino acids. The ends were cut back, 5 bases at V and 4 bases at J, with 9 bases in the middle. CDR1 and CDR2 (germline): SGHTA, FQGNSA. The chain's CDR3 is CASSPGAYEQYF. In DNA form, the CDR3 reads TGTGCCAGCAGCCCTGGAGCTTACGAGCAGTACTTC.

This clonotype is a singleton in its sample. This chain connects TRBV5-1 to TRBJ2-6, with a tentative D call TRBD2 (5 bases). Per the germline V gene, CDR1 is SGHRS and CDR2 is YFSETQ. This CDR3 region has 17 residues. The V and J ends lost 4 bases and 0 bases respectively, with 14 bases between them. The CDR3 sequence is CASSREDMASGANVLTF. For the CDR3, the DNA is TGCGCCAGCAGCCGGGAAGACATGGCCTCTGGGGCCAACGTCCTGACTTTC.

This clonotype was counted a few times. The rearrangement joins TRBV6-5 to TRBJ1-5; D not resolved. Germline CDR1 and CDR2: MNHEY and SVGAGI. Trimming removed 8 bases from V and 9 bases from J, with 14 bases in between. CDR3 size: 12 residues. This CDR3 is CASHSVGGPQHF. The CDR3 coding sequence is TGTGCCAGCCATTCAGTGGGTGGGCCCCAGCATTTT.

This clonotype was found a few times. The V gene is TRBV10-1, the J gene TRBJ1-1, with D unresolved. From germline, CDR1 is WNHNN and CDR2 SYGVQD (reference sequence). Trimming took 0 bases from V and 10 from J, leaving 12 bases between them. This CDR3 spans 13 amino acids. CDR3 amino acids: CASSESILSSAFF. The CDR3 DNA reads TGCGCCAGCAGTGAGTCGATACTCAGCTCAGCTTTCTTT.

Concerning this clonotype itself: Since a much larger clone is just one base distant, this may be a read error. The chain is built from TRBV5-1 and TRBJ1-6; a weak D match, TRBD1 (6 bases). Germline-derived CDR1 and CDR2 are SGHRS and YFSETQ. This CDR3 comprises 14 residues. The CDR3 DNA sequence: TGCCCCAGCAGCTCGGCAGGGGACGGTTCACCCCTCCACTTT. Translation gives CPSSSAGDGSPLHF.

This clonotype was seen ten or more times. The chain uses TRBV19 and TRBJ1-5; 10 positions agree with TRBD1. The CDR3 has 16 amino acids. The V gene's germline CDR1 is LNHDA and CDR2 SQIVND (reference sequence). Trimming removed 7 bases from V and 6 bases from J; junction bases left unmatched: 12. The CDR3 loop reads CASTSRGTGALQPQHF. The CDR3 coding sequence is TGTGCCAGTACCTCTCGGGGGACAGGGGCTCTTCAGCCCCAGCATTTT.

This clonotype was seen repeatedly, ten times or more. The V gene is TRBV24-1, the J gene TRBJ2-1; D remains unclear. Per germline, CDR1 KGHDR and CDR2 SFDVKD. The CDR3 extends over 16 amino acids. V shed 1 base and J shed 0 bases, with 9 bases lying between them. CDR3 amino acids: CATSDFSMSSYNEQFF. The CDR3 DNA reads TGTGCCACCAGTGATTTTTCCATGAGCTCCTACAATGAGCAGTTCTTC.

The chain joins TRBV29-1 to TRBJ2-5; D is unclear. Germline-derived CDR1 and CDR2 are SQVTM and ANQGSEA. V was shortened by 0 bases and J by 2 bases, with 10 bases between the two germline ends. CDR3 size: 14 residues. The CDR3 bases are TGCAGCGTTGAAGATGTCAGCACGCAAGAGACCCAGTACTTC. Translated: CSVEDVSTQETQYF.

This clonotype was picked up many times. The V gene is TRBV10-3, the J gene TRBJ2-5; D is uncertain. V gave up 3 bases and J gave up 1 base, with 6 bases separating them. Germline CDR1 is ENHRY and CDR2 is SYGVKD. The CDR3 loop spans 13 amino acids. The CDR3 here is CAISEPVQETQYF. Here the CDR3 DNA reads TGTGCCATCAGTGAACCAGTCCAAGAGACCCAGTACTTC.

This clonotype appeared many times. The J gene is TRBJ2-5, the V gene TRBV12-3 or TRBV12-4; weak D call: TRBD2 (6 bases). The CDR3 totals 15 residues. The ends were cut back, 1 base at V and 4 bases at J, with 13 bases in the middle. This CDR3 reads CASSLGSRGAETQYF. DNA for the CDR3: TGTGCCAGCAGTTTAGGGTCACGCGGGGCAGAGACCCAGTACTTC.

This clonotype occurred many times. The genes are TRBV25-1 and TRBJ1-1; no clear D gene. Deletions cut 3 bases from V and 4 bases from J, with 9 bases between. CDR3 length equals 13 residues. Germline lookup yields CDR1 MGHDK and CDR2 SYGVNS. The CDR3 spells CASSDSAPTEAFF. The DNA for the CDR3 is TGTGCCAGCAGTGATTCCGCCCCCACTGAAGCTTTCTTT.

This clonotype was recorded a few times. This clone may be a read error of a much larger clone one base away. The chain couples TRBV10-3 to TRBJ1-1; 8 nucleotides align to TRBD1. The V gene end was trimmed by 7 bases and the J gene end by 4 bases; junction bases not matched to a gene: 8. CDR3 length equals 14 residues. Germline-derived CDR1 and CDR2 are ENHRY and SYGVKD. CDR3 sequence reads: CAITLQGVGTEAFF. The CDR3 DNA is TGTGCCATCACCTTACAGGGGGTCGGCACTGAAGCTTTCTTT.

This clonotype was seen at least ten times. The V call is TRBV2, the J call TRBJ2-2; D remains unclear. The CDR3 contains 13 residues. Trimming shortened V by 6 bases and J by 7 bases, and 12 bases separated the two germline ends. In germline, CDR1 is SNHLY, CDR2 FYNNEI. DNA of the CDR3: TGTGCCAGCAGCACACTATCGCGCGGGGAGCTGTTTTTT. It specifies CASSTLSRGELFF.

This clonotype was counted at least ten times. V usage is TRBV7-3 and J usage is TRBJ2-2; tentatively, D is TRBD1 (5 bases). The CDR3 is 14 residues long. The ends were cut back, 5 bases at V and 3 bases at J, with 10 bases in the middle. The germline CDR1 and CDR2 sequences are SGHTA and FQGTGA. The CDR3: CASSAVTDTGELFF. The DNA of the CDR3 is TGTGCCAGCAGCGCCGTGACAGACACCGGGGAGCTGTTTTTT.

This clonotype came up many times. The chain has TRBV29-1 and TRBJ1-2, with TRBD1 matching 8 bases. The CDR3 is 14 residues long. Germline CDR1 and CDR2: SQVTM and ANQGSEA. V lost 3 bases and J lost 7; bases outside the gene matches: 10. CDR3 sequence: CSVEGTGIGVGYTF. The CDR3 coding sequence is TGCAGCGTTGAGGGGACAGGAATTGGCGTTGGCTACACCTTC.